This T cell receptor (beta chain) was identified during a study of blood T cell repertoires in COVID-19. V was pared by 4 bases and J by 0 bases, with 0 bases of the junction left unmatched. Looked up from germline, CDR1 is SQVTM and CDR2 is ANQGSEA. CDR3 size: 15 residues. The count of this clone is one. Libraries were prepared by immunoSEQ multiplex PCR; TCRdb keeps only in-frame clonotypes and omits some of them. The repertoire holds 120,000 to 150,000 clones, approximately 80% seen once, with roughly 15% in the top ten. The sequenced material came from peripheral blood. V gene TRBV29-1 combines with J gene TRBJ2-6; TRBD1 aligns across 10 bases. The receptor was isolated from a man between 45 and 60 years old with acute or convalescent COVID-19. In nucleotides, the CDR3 is TGCAGCGTTGGGGACAGGGGCTCTGGGGCCAACGTCCTGACTTTC. Its protein product is CSVGDRGSGANVLTF.